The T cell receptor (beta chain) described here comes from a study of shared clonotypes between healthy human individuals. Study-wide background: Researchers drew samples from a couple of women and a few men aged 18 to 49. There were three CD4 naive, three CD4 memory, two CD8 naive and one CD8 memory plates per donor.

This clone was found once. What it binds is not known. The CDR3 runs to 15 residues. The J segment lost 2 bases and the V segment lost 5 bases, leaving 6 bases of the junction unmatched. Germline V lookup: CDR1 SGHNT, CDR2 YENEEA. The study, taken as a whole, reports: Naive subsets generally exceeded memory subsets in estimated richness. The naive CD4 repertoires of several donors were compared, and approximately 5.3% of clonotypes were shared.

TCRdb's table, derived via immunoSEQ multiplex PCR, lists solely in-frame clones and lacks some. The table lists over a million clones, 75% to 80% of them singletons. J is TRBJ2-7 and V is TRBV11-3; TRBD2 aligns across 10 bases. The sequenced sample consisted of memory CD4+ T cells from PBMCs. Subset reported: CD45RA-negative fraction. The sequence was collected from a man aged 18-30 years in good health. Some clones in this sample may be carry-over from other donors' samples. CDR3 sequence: CASSKGLAPTYEQYF. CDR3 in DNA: TGTGCCAGCAGCAAGGGACTAGCGCCTACCTACGAGCAGTACTTC.